This passage covers 27 T cell receptor beta chains from one sample sequenced in a study of T cell responses to AZD1222 COVID-19 vaccine. Libraries were prepared by immunoSEQ multiplex PCR; TCRdb keeps only in-frame clonotypes and omits some of them. The data show 120,000 or so clones, with about 89% seen just once and 28% held by the top ten. The input for sequencing was peripheral blood, taken on day 0 of AZD1222 vaccination. The receptors originated from an adult in good health.

This chain links TRBV7-8 with TRBJ2-7, with D possibly called TRBD1 or TRBD2 (5 bases each). From germline, CDR1 is SGHVS and CDR2 FQNEAQ. Between the trimmed V and J ends, which lost 2 bases and 1 base, there was a span of 12 bases. This CDR3 is built from 15 residues. In nucleotides, the CDR3 is TGTGCCAGCAGCTTATCCGGGACGGTTTCCTACGAGCAGTACTTC. The encoded protein is CASSLSGTVSYEQYF.

This chain joins TRBV29-1 and TRBJ2-3; tentatively, D is TRBD2 (6 bases). The CDR3 consists of 13 residues. CDR1 and CDR2 from the germline V gene are SQVTM and ANQGSEA. Trimming left V 7 bases short and J 2 bases short, with 13 bases between. CDR3 nucleotides: TGCAGCGCGGAGGGTGCGTACACAGATACGCAGTATTTT. Its translation: CSAEGAYTDTQYF.

The chain employs TRBV5-8 and TRBJ1-2; a possible D gene is TRBD1 (6 bases). The germline V gene has CDR1 SGHTS and CDR2 YDEGEE. The V end lost 4 bases, the J end lost 8 bases, and 24 bases lay between the germline ends. This CDR3 is 16 amino acids long. The DNA of the CDR3 is TGTGCCAGCAGCGGAGGACGAAGCAGGGGCGGTCTCGGCTACACCTTC. Protein sequence: CASSGGRSRGGLGYTF.

The V call is TRBV9, the J call TRBJ1-1; D is ambiguous. From germline, CDR1 is SGDLS and CDR2 YYNGEE. The length of the CDR3 is 15 residues. Trimming left V 4 bases short and J 0 bases short, with 13 bases between. The chain's CDR3 is CASSPRGRMNTEAFF. CDR3 nucleotides: TGTGCCAGCAGCCCCCGTGGCAGAATGAACACTGAAGCTTTCTTT.

The chain links TRBV29-1 to TRBJ2-5, with 9 bases that match TRBD1. Per the germline V gene, CDR1 is SQVTM and CDR2 is ANQGSEA. The J segment lost 4 bases and the V segment lost 7 bases, leaving 4 bases of the junction unmatched. The CDR3 sequence is 12 residues long. CDR3 DNA sequence: TGCAGCGGCGGGACAGGGACAGAGACCCAGTACTTC. Translation gives CSGGTGTETQYF.

The rearrangement links TRBV28 to TRBJ1-2; tentative D call: TRBD1 (5 bases). V was shortened by 4 bases and J by 5 bases, with 5 bases between the two germline ends. The length of the CDR3 is 11 residues. Germline assignment: CDR1 MDHEN and CDR2 SYDVKM. CDR3 residues: CASSSGYGYTF. Here the CDR3 DNA reads TGTGCCAGCAGTTCAGGGTATGGCTACACCTTC.

The sample holds one count of this clone. The rearrangement joins TRBV6-2 or TRBV6-3 to TRBJ2-5; D unresolved. The ends were cut back, 5 bases at V and 5 bases at J, with 9 bases in the middle. The germline gives CDR1 MNHEY, CDR2 SVGEGT. The CDR3 has 12 amino acids. CDR3 amino acids: CASSGPWETQYF. The CDR3 DNA sequence: TGTGCCAGCAGTGGGCCGTGGGAGACCCAGTACTTC.

The V and J genes are TRBV5-1 and TRBJ2-2; TRBD1 aligns across 10 bases. Trimming removed 0 bases from V and 3 bases from J; junction bases left unmatched: 5. CDR1 is SGHRS and CDR2 is YFSETQ in the germline V gene. The length of the CDR3 is 17 residues. CDR3 DNA sequence: TGCGCCAGCAGCTTGGAAGGGGGGACAGGGGACACCGGGGAGCTGTTTTTT. Translating gives CASSLEGGTGDTGELFF.

This sequence joins TRBV12-3 or TRBV12-4 and TRBJ2-1, with D perhaps given as TRBD1 or TRBD2 (5 bases each). The CDR3 totals 13 residues. The V end lost 6 bases, the J end lost 6 bases, and 12 bases lay between the germline ends. The CDR3: CASSRGGPNEQFF. The CDR3 DNA reads as TGTGCCAGCAGCCGTGGGGGTCCCAATGAGCAGTTCTTC.

This chain joins TRBV5-1 and TRBJ1-3; TRBD1 might be the D (5 bases). This CDR3 region has 14 residues. Trimming removed 2 bases from V and 3 bases from J, with 9 bases in between. The germline V gene has CDR1 SGHRS and CDR2 YFSETQ. DNA for the CDR3: TGCGCCAGCAGCTTTCAGGGCTATGGAAACACCATATATTTT. Encoded protein: CASSFQGYGNTIYF. The full variable domain, with the rest looked up from reference TRBV5-1 and TRBJ1-3, is KAGVTQTPRYLIKTRGQQVTLSCSPISGHRSVSWYQQTPGQGLQFLFEYFSETQRNKGNFPGRFSGRQFSNSRSEMNVSTLELGDSALYLCASSFQGYGNTIYFGEGSWLTVV.

This clone was detected a few times. The chain couples TRBV9 to TRBJ2-7, with D maybe TRBD1 (5 bases). This CDR3 is 15 amino acids long. Trimming took off 0 bases at V and 5 bases at J, with 15 bases between the two ends. Germline V gene sequence: CDR1 SGDLS, CDR2 YYNGEE. The CDR3 reads CASSVGAGKRNEQYF. For the CDR3, the DNA is TGTGCCAGCAGCGTAGGGGCAGGGAAAAGAAACGAGCAGTACTTC.

The chain links TRBV5-1 to TRBJ2-2; D uncertain. In germline, CDR1 is SGHRS, CDR2 YFSETQ. V was shortened by 5 bases and J by 3 bases, with 14 bases between the two germline ends. CDR3 length equals 15 residues. The CDR3 nucleotides read TGCGCCAGCAGTTCCCTTGGACGGGACACCGGGGAGCTGTTTTTT. This encodes CASSSLGRDTGELFF.

In regard to this clone: Germline is not matched at one junction end, which may reflect a read error. The V gene is TRBV12-3 or TRBV12-4, the J gene TRBJ2-3; D is ambiguous. CDR3 size: 13 residues. The CDR3 is CAGSRRYTDTQYF. The CDR3 DNA is TGTGCCGGCAGCCGCCGATACACAGATACGCAGTATTTT.

The chain couples TRBV5-1 to TRBJ1-6, with D possibly being TRBD1 (6 bases). Germline V gene lookup returns CDR1 SGHRS and CDR2 YFSETQ. The CDR3 extends over 14 amino acids. Deletions cut 4 bases from V and 10 bases from J, with 15 bases between. The CDR3 nucleotides read TGCGCCAGCAGCGTGGAACAGGGTTGGTCACCCCTCCACTTT. It is translated as CASSVEQGWSPLHF.

This clone has a handful of counts. The V call is TRBV6-5, the J call TRBJ2-7; D is uncertain. Germline loops: CDR1 MNHEY, CDR2 SVGAGI. The CDR3 consists of 13 residues. Deletions cut 3 bases from V and 7 bases from J, with 13 bases between. CDR3 DNA: TGTGCCAGCAGTTATGATGGGTTTGGGGAGCAGTACTTC. As protein: CASSYDGFGEQYF.

This chain joins TRBV5-1 and TRBJ2-2, with D possibly TRBD2 on 6 matching bases. Trimming left V 4 bases short and J 2 bases short, with 12 bases between. CDR1 is SGHRS and CDR2 is YFSETQ in the germline V gene. The CDR3 has 15 residues. The CDR3 here is CASSPQGLNTGELFF. The CDR3 DNA follows: TGCGCCAGCAGCCCGCAGGGACTTAACACCGGGGAGCTGTTTTTT.

The rearrangement joins TRBV5-1 to TRBJ2-6, with D possibly matching TRBD1 (5 bases). The V end lost 0 bases, the J end lost 4 bases, and 14 bases lay between the germline ends. The CDR3 is made up of 17 amino acids. Germline V CDR1 and CDR2: SGHRS, YFSETQ. The CDR3 DNA follows: TGCGCCAGCAGCTTGGCAGGGCTCCAGAGGGGGGCCAACGTCCTGACTTTC. It yields the protein CASSLAGLQRGANVLTF.

This chain links TRBV19 with TRBJ1-2, with 7 bases aligning to TRBD1. There are 14 residues in the CDR3. CDR1 and CDR2 (germline): LNHDA, SQIVND (reference sequence). The V segment lost 3 bases and the J segment 4 bases; nucleotides outside the gene matches: 5. The CDR3 DNA follows: TGTGCCAGTAGTATTAGAGGGGGCCCCTATGGCTACACCTTC. As protein: CASSIRGGPYGYTF.

This chain uses TRBV7-9 with TRBJ2-1, with 12 bases that match TRBD2. V gave up 5 bases and J gave up 5 bases; unmatched junction bases: 4. The length of the CDR3 is 15 residues. Per the germline V gene, CDR1 is SEHNR and CDR2 is FQNEAQ (reference sequence). CDR3 in DNA: TGTGCCAGCAGCCGGACTAGCGGGGCCGACAATGAGCAGTTCTTC. It yields the protein CASSRTSGADNEQFF.

The chain has TRBV29-1 and TRBJ1-3, with D perhaps TRBD1 (5 bases). Trimming shortened V by 4 bases and J by 2 bases, and 9 bases separated the two germline ends. The germline gives CDR1 SQVTM, CDR2 ANQGSEA. There are 13 residues in the CDR3. CDR3 sequence: CSVGGIAGNTIYF. The CDR3 DNA reads TGCAGCGTTGGGGGCATTGCTGGAAACACCATATATTTT.

J is TRBJ2-1 and V is TRBV14; 8 nucleotides align to TRBD2. V was clipped by 4 bases and J by 7 bases; unmatched bases: 3. The CDR3 has 13 amino acids. Germline assignment: CDR1 SGHDN and CDR2 FVKESK. CDR3 amino acids: CASSPLAVNEQFF. In DNA form, the CDR3 reads TGTGCCAGCAGCCCACTAGCGGTGAATGAGCAGTTCTTC.

V usage is TRBV2 and J usage is TRBJ2-7, with D unresolved. V dropped 6 bases and J dropped 4 bases, with 10 bases sitting between them. The CDR3 sequence is 12 residues long. Germline lookup yields CDR1 SNHLY and CDR2 FYNNEI. CDR3 amino acids: CASSVDLYEQYF. DNA for the CDR3: TGTGCCAGCAGCGTGGACCTGTACGAGCAGTACTTC.

This rearrangement joins TRBV11-2 to TRBJ2-2, with 7 bases lining up with TRBD1. Trimming removed 0 bases from V and 4 bases from J; junction bases left unmatched: 2. Germline V gene lookup returns CDR1 SGHAT and CDR2 FQNNGV. CDR3 size: 15 residues. The DNA of the CDR3 is TGTGCCAGCAGCTTAGACCCAGGGGGCACCGGGGAGCTGTTTTTT. It codes for CASSLDPGGTGELFF.

This sequence joins TRBV10-3 and TRBJ2-3; 9 positions match TRBD1. This CDR3 contains 18 residues. Losses at the gene ends were 2 bases for V and 3 bases for J; bases not matched to a gene: 12. Germline assignment: CDR1 ENHRY and CDR2 SYGVKD. The CDR3 DNA is TGTGCCATCAGTGAGCCGATAGGTGTACAGGGGGCAACAGATACGCAGTATTTT. Protein: CAISEPIGVQGATDTQYF.

The rearrangement uses TRBV27 and TRBJ1-6, with D hard to call. Germline values: CDR1 MNHEY, CDR2 SMNVEV (reference sequence). V was cut by 3 bases and J by 14 bases, with 11 bases left in between. The CDR3 sequence is 12 residues long. Here the CDR3 DNA reads TGTGCCAGCAGTTTTCCCAGTGGGTCCCTCCACTTT. Translating it yields CASSFPSGSLHF.

In regard to this clone: Additional DNA sequences in this sample encode the identical CDR3. The chain has TRBV5-4 and TRBJ2-3, with TRBD1 matching over 8 bases. The CDR3 loop spans 14 amino acids. Germline CDR1 SGHNT, CDR2 YYREEE (reference sequence). J gave up 1 base and V 4 bases, and 2 bases lay outside the gene matches. The CDR3 DNA reads TGTGCCAGCAGCACGGGACAGGGCACAGATACGCAGTATTTT. Its translation: CASSTGQGTDTQYF. Combining the CDR3 with reference TRBV5-4 and TRBJ2-3 gives the whole variable domain ETGVTQSPTHLIKTRGQQVTLRCSSQSGHNTVSWYQQALGQGPQFIFQYYREEENGRGNFPPRFSGLQFPNYSSELNVNALELDDSALYLCASSTGQGTDTQYFGPGTRLTVL.

V and J are TRBV7-9 and TRBJ1-2, with TRBD1 identical over 10 bases. This CDR3 comprises 18 residues. The junction had 12 bases not matched to a gene; V was cut back by 4 bases and J by 1 base. The V gene's germline CDR1 is SEHNR and CDR2 FQNEAQ (reference sequence). CDR3 nucleotide sequence: TGTGCCAGCAGCTCAGGAACGGGACAGGGGAATCTTAACTATGGCTACACCTTC. It specifies CASSSGTGQGNLNYGYTF.